These 7 T cell receptor beta chains were all obtained from the same sample, sequenced in a study of T cell repertoires in cytomegalovirus infection. TCRdb reanalysed the reads using MiXCR and keeps one entry per CDR3 protein. The sample includes over 300,000 distinct CDR3 sequences, 15% to 20% of them seen just once. Input material: PBMCs. Receptors were obtained from a human donor in good health (CMV status not recorded). Some clones in this sample may be carry-over from other donors' samples.

This clonotype was seen repeatedly, ten times or more. J is TRBJ2-7 and V is TRBV7-8; 8 nucleotides agree with TRBD1. CDR1 is SGHVS, CDR2 FQNEAQ, per germline. CDR3 length: 14 amino acids. V was pared by 4 bases and J by 6 bases, with 8 bases of the junction left unmatched. The CDR3 coding sequence is TGTGCCAGCAGCTCCTCAAGACAGGGGAGCGAGCAGTACTTC. This codes for CASSSSRQGSEQYF.

Regarding this clonotype: This could be a read error, since a much larger clone is one nucleotide away. The rearrangement joins TRBV7-9 to TRBJ1-5, with D possibly matching TRBD1 (5 bases). V was cut by 5 bases and J by 4 bases, with 18 bases left in between. Germline-derived CDR1 and CDR2 are SEHNR and FQNEAQ (reference sequence). This CDR3 has 16 amino acids. The CDR3 here is CASSASTRDWNQPQHF. DNA of the CDR3: TGTGCCAGCAGCGCCAGTACAAGGGACTGGAATCAGCCCCAGCATTTT.

This clonotype has a handful of counts. CDR3 protein: CAISELGVNSPLHF. For the CDR3, the DNA is TGTGCCATCAGTGAGCTTGGGGTCAACTCACCCCTCCACTTT. The chain recombines TRBV10-3 with TRBJ1-6; no clear D. The CDR3 totals 14 residues. Trimming took off 2 bases at V and 10 bases at J, with 12 bases between the two ends. Germline CDR1 reads ENHRY; CDR2 reads SYGVKD.

This chain joins TRBV12-3 or TRBV12-4 and TRBJ2-5, with 8 positions matching TRBD1. The CDR3 totals 15 residues. Trimming took 6 bases from V and 2 from J; bases not matched to a gene: 8. CDR3 DNA sequence: TGTGCCAGCAGCCCTACAGGGGGAGAACAAGAGACCCAGTACTTC. It is translated as CASSPTGGEQETQYF.

The rearrangement uses TRBV20-1 and TRBJ1-6, with D possibly TRBD1 on 5 matching bases. Per the germline V gene, CDR1 is DFQATT and CDR2 is SNEGSKA (reference sequence). V was shortened by 4 bases and J by 0 bases, with 10 bases between the two germline ends. This CDR3 contains 15 residues. The CDR3 DNA sequence: TGCAGTGCTACGGGACCGCTCTCCTATAATTCACCCCTCCACTTT. It is translated as CSATGPLSYNSPLHF.

The chain couples TRBV20-1 to TRBJ2-6, with a possible D match to TRBD1 (5 bases). CDR1 DFQATT and CDR2 SNEGSKA come from the germline V gene (reference sequence). The length of the CDR3 is 14 residues. Trimming took 5 bases from V and 0 from J, leaving 8 bases between them. For the CDR3, the DNA is TGCAGTGCTTTGACAGCCTCTGGGGCCAACGTCCTGACTTTC. It codes for CSALTASGANVLTF.

This clonotype was recorded at least ten times. This rearrangement joins TRBV5-4 to TRBJ2-7, with no clear D. Germline V gives CDR1 SGHNT, CDR2 YYREEE (reference sequence). The CDR3 totals 11 residues. Trimming took 0 bases from V and 6 from J, leaving 4 bases between them. The CDR3 DNA follows: TGTGCCAGCAGCTTGGTGGGCGAGCAGTACTTC. Protein product: CASSLVGEQYF.